The present entry profiles one T cell receptor beta chain with its context. As yet, its antigen is unknown. The method was immunoSEQ multiplex PCR; TCRdb's version includes in-frame clones alone and lacks a portion of them. In the table there are millions of clones, more than 90% of which are singletons. This sample is drawn from a study of shared clonotypes between healthy human individuals. Whole-study findings and limits: Genetic and exposure-history diversity was limited by the small donor number.

Trimming cost V 0 bases and J 3 bases, with 9 bases left between them. Germline CDR1 is WSHSY and CDR2 is SAAADI. The CDR3 sequence is 14 residues long. This chain links TRBV10-2 with TRBJ2-7; D unresolved. The sequencing sample was made of naive CD4+ T cells sorted from blood. As for subset: CD45RA+ positively selected. The sequence derives from a man aged 18 to 35 in good health. The CDR3 here is CASSESRSYYEQYF. The CDR3 nucleotides read TGCGCCAGCAGTGAGTCTCGCAGTTACTACGAGCAGTACTTC.